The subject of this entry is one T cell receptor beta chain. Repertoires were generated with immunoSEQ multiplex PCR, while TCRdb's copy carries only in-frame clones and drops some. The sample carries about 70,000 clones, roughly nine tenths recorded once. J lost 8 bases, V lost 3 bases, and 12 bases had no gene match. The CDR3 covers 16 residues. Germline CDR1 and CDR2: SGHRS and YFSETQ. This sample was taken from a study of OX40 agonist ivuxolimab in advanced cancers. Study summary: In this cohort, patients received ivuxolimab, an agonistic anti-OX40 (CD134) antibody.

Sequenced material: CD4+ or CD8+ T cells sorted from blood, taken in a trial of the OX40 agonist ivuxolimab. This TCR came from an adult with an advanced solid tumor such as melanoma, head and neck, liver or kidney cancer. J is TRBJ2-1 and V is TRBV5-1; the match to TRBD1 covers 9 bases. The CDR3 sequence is CASSWGPGQGFYEQFF. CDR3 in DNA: TGCGCCAGCAGCTGGGGCCCGGGACAGGGTTTCTATGAGCAGTTCTTC.